This T cell receptor (beta chain) was sequenced during a study of cytomegalovirus exposure and HLA in healthy donors. Study summary: A subsequent analysis stated that the roughly 120 validation repertoires were run on the same platform as the 550 to 750 first-cohort repertoires. Study-wide points: Subsequent analysis of the 100 to 150 validation repertoires found a tendency for first-cohort TCR clusters to co-occur.

A word on this clone: Its antigen is unknown.

Germline V CDR1 and CDR2: GTSNPN, SVGIG (reference sequence). The length of the CDR3 is 15 residues. V lost 3 bases, J lost 5 bases, and 11 bases stayed unmatched. Here immunoSEQ multiplex PCR was the method, and the copy in TCRdb shows in-frame clones only, minus some. The table records 150,000 to 200,000 clones, 84% of them present only once. The chain joins TRBV30 to TRBJ2-3, with TRBD2 matching 7 bases. This TCR came from a man aged 18 to 30 in good health and CMV-seropositive. Sequencing was performed on PBMCs. The CDR3 loop is CAWSAGLGLGDTQYF. The CDR3 DNA sequence: TGTGCCTGGAGCGCAGGACTAGGGCTAGGAGATACGCAGTATTTT. Drawing the rest from reference TRBV30 and TRBJ2-3, the complete variable domain is SQTIHQWPATLVQPVGSPLSLECTVEGTSNPNLYWYRQAAGRGLQLLFYSVGIGQISSEVPQNLSASRPQDRQFILSSKKLLLSDSGFYLCAWSAGLGLGDTQYFGPGTRLTVL.